One sample yielded the 18 T cell receptor beta chains listed below, sequenced in a study of neurological immune-mediated disorders. Specified time point: technical triplicate 3. TCRdb analysed the 5' RACE reads with MiXCR anew, one entry per CDR3 protein. The data show 25,000 to 35,000 distinct CDR3 sequences, 16% seen once. Sequenced material: CD4+ T cells from blood. The receptors were sampled from a female donor with HTLV-1-associated myelopathy (HAM/TSP).

This clonotype showed up many times. The gene calls are TRBV20-1 and TRBJ1-6; TRBD1 is a possible D gene (6 bases). This CDR3 region has 14 residues. V dropped 2 bases and J dropped 8 bases, with 13 bases sitting between them. Germline V lookup: CDR1 DFQATT, CDR2 SNEGSKA (reference sequence). This CDR3 is CSARSTGNDSPLHF. DNA for the CDR3: TGCAGTGCTAGATCTACAGGGAACGATTCACCCCTCCACTTT.

This clonotype showed up many times. This chain links TRBV20-1 with TRBJ2-5; the D call may be TRBD1 or TRBD2 (5 bases each). Germline CDR1 and CDR2: DFQATT and SNEGSKA (reference sequence). There are 14 residues in the CDR3. V was pared by 3 bases and J by 2 bases, with 13 bases between. In DNA, the CDR3 is TGCAGTGCTAGGCTGGGGGAGTCTCAAGAGACCCAGTACTTC. Protein: CSARLGESQETQYF.

This clonotype was recorded at least ten times. The junction and the germline gene differ at one end; a read error may be behind it. The gene calls are TRBV7-2 and TRBJ1-6; 8 nucleotides agree with TRBD1. CDR3 length: 15 residues. The germline gives CDR1 SGHTA, CDR2 FQGNSA. The CDR3 loop is CASSLRTGNNLPLHF. In DNA, the CDR3 is TGTGCCAGCAGCTTAAGGACAGGGAATAATTTACCCCTCCACTTT.

This clonotype was seen at least ten times. The rearrangement joins TRBV24-1 to TRBJ1-1, with 7 nucleotides matching TRBD1. The CDR3 contains 12 residues. V trimming: 5 bases; J trimming: 7 bases; junction bases outside the gene matches: 3. The V gene's germline CDR1 is KGHDR and CDR2 SFDVKD. DNA of the CDR3: TGTGCCACCAGTGCCAGACAGGGTGAAGCTTTCTTT. This encodes CATSARQGEAFF.

This clonotype was detected ten times or more. This sequence joins TRBV7-2 and TRBJ1-1, with D tentatively TRBD1 (5 bases). Germline CDR1 and CDR2: SGHTA and FQGNSA. V was pared by 5 bases and J by 6 bases, with 13 bases between. CDR3 length: 13 residues. The CDR3 DNA sequence: TGTGCCAGCAGCGAGACTCAGGGATCTGAAGCTTTCTTT. Translated: CASSETQGSEAFF.

This clonotype was counted many times. The CDR3 DNA sequence: TGTGCCAGCAGCTCTCGACTGGGCCCCTCTAGCACAGATACGCAGTATTTT. Encoded protein: CASSSRLGPSSTDTQYF. The chain couples TRBV3-1 to TRBJ2-3; the D is unclear. V lost 5 bases to trimming and J lost 0 bases, with 18 bases between them. The germline V gene has CDR1 LGHDT and CDR2 YNNKEL (reference sequence). This CDR3 region has 17 residues.

This clonotype has at least ten counts. This sequence joins TRBV5-1 and TRBJ2-3; the match to TRBD2 covers 7 bases. CDR3 length equals 15 residues. V trimming: 7 bases; J trimming: 1 base; junction bases outside the gene matches: 9. Germline V lookup: CDR1 SGHRS, CDR2 YFSETQ. The CDR3 bases are TGCGCCAGCGTATGGGGGGGGAGTGGCACAGATACGCAGTATTTT. Its translation is CASVWGGSGTDTQYF.

Many counts were recorded for this clonotype. The chain has TRBV27 and TRBJ1-5, with D possibly matching TRBD1 (5 bases). Trimming took 10 bases from V and 2 from J, leaving 15 bases between them. This CDR3 is built from 14 residues. Germline CDR1 reads MNHEY; CDR2 reads SMNVEV (reference sequence). The CDR3 region has the DNA TGTGCCACCCGGCCCCAGGGTGGCAATCAGCCCCAGCATTTT. This gives the protein CATRPQGGNQPQHF.

This clonotype was recorded at least ten times. The chain is built from TRBV7-3 and TRBJ1-2; 7 nucleotides agree with TRBD1. The CDR3 is 16 residues long. CDR1 is SGHTA, CDR2 FQGTGA, per germline. V lost 5 bases and J lost 1; bases outside the gene matches: 10. The CDR3 loop reads CASSPFPGTDNYGYTF. The CDR3 coding sequence is TGTGCCAGCAGCCCCTTCCCCGGGACAGATAACTATGGCTACACCTTC.

Many counts were recorded for this clonotype. The DNA for the CDR3 is TGTGCCAGCAGCTCCATTATTTTAGCCGGGGAGCTGTTTTTT. Translated: CASSSIILAGELFF. The chain has TRBV12-3 or TRBV12-4 and TRBJ2-2, with D unclear. Trimming shortened V by 6 bases and J by 6 bases, and 14 bases separated the two germline ends. This CDR3 contains 14 residues.

This clonotype was detected ten times or more. The rearrangement links TRBV5-1 to TRBJ2-3; D possibly corresponds to TRBD2 (6 bases). V lost 0 bases and J 6 bases, leaving 20 bases between the germline ends. CDR1 is SGHRS, CDR2 YFSETQ, per germline. The CDR3 is 17 residues long. The CDR3 DNA sequence: TGCGCCAGCAGCTTGGCCATGACGGGGGATGTGAGGGATACGCAGTATTTT. This sequence encodes CASSLAMTGDVRDTQYF.

Turning to this clonotype: At one end the junction does not follow the germline gene, possibly because of a read error. The CDR3 DNA sequence: TGTGCCAGCAGGAAGCACTCTGCCTCCTACGAGCAGTACTTT. Translated, it gives CASRKHSASYEQYF. The rearrangement uses TRBV6-6 and TRBJ2-7; no definite D call. This CDR3 comprises 14 residues. The germline V gene has CDR1 MNHNY and CDR2 SVGAGI (reference sequence).

This clonotype has at least ten counts. The chain joins TRBV5-1 to TRBJ2-6, with D possibly being TRBD2 (5 bases). The CDR3 contains 15 residues. Germline V CDR1 and CDR2: SGHRS, YFSETQ. Trimming left V 4 bases short and J 1 base short, with 9 bases between. The CDR3 DNA reads TGCGCCAGCAGCAAGGGAGTATCTGGGGCCAACGTCCTGACTTTC. Translating gives CASSKGVSGANVLTF. The variable domain in full, with the rest retrieved from reference TRBV5-1 and TRBJ2-6, is KAGVTQTPRYLIKTRGQQVTLSCSPISGHRSVSWYQQTPGQGLQFLFEYFSETQRNKGNFPGRFSGRQFSNSRSEMNVSTLELGDSALYLCASSKGVSGANVLTFGAGSRLTVL.

This clonotype was counted many times. The chain has TRBV20-1 and TRBJ1-2; D is ambiguous. In germline, CDR1 is DFQATT, CDR2 SNEGSKA (reference sequence). Trimming left V 7 bases short and J 7 bases short, with 4 bases between. The CDR3 runs 8 residues. The chain's CDR3 is CSVGGYTF. DNA for the CDR3: TGCAGTGTTGGTGGCTACACCTTC.

At least ten counts were recorded for this clonotype. The rearrangement links TRBV21-1 to TRBJ1-1; no DNA check was done on the table's D call, TRBD1. TRBV21-1 is classified as a pseudogene. There are 15 residues in the CDR3. The CDR3 loop is CASSSDRNLCTEAFF. DNA of the CDR3: TGTGCCAGCAGCAGCGACAGAAATTTGTGCACTGAAGCTTTCTTT.

There are many counts of this clonotype. V usage is TRBV10-2 and J usage is TRBJ1-5, with D uncertain. Germline V lookup: CDR1 WSHSY, CDR2 SAAADI. Deletions cut 5 bases from V and 4 bases from J, with 6 bases between. CDR3 length: 12 amino acids. For the CDR3, the DNA is TGCGCCAGCAGTTCCGAAAATCAGCCCCAGCATTTT. It translates to CASSSENQPQHF.

This clonotype was observed many times. The J gene is TRBJ2-7, the V gene TRBV28; 7 bases agree with TRBD2. This CDR3 region has 15 residues. The germline V gene encodes CDR1 MDHEN and CDR2 SYDVKM. Trimming took 6 bases from V and 0 from J; bases not matched to a gene: 8. The CDR3: CASSKLAVSSYEQYF. DNA for the CDR3: TGTGCCAGCAGCAAGCTAGCGGTAAGCTCCTACGAGCAGTACTTC.

This clonotype was detected ten times or more. This chain joins TRBV20-1 and TRBJ2-2; a weak D match, TRBD1 (6 bases). The ends were cut back, 5 bases at V and 4 bases at J, with 8 bases in the middle. This CDR3 region has 12 residues. CDR1 is DFQATT, CDR2 SNEGSKA, per germline (reference sequence). The CDR3: CSASDSTGELFF. The CDR3 nucleotides read TGCAGTGCTTCGGACAGCACCGGGGAGCTGTTTTTT.